The clone carrying this T cell receptor (beta chain) occurred once. Antigen specificity is unknown. It is unclear where the CDR3 begins or ends on the DNA, so no DNA is shown, and the CDR3 is as TCRdb lists it. The CDR3 spans 19 amino acids, including both terminal residues. The V gene's germline CDR1 is SGHRS and CDR2 YFSETQ. The entry originates in a study of neurological immune-mediated disorders. Study findings and constraints: HTLV-1-associated myelopathy led in TCR clonal expansion, while multiple sclerosis ranked lowest, below healthy controls.

The cDNA came from 5'RACE with 10-nucleotide random UMIs. Each CDR3 protein is one row after TCRdb ran MiXCR on the 5' RACE reads. The sample records about 80,000 distinct CDR3 sequences, 9.4% being singletons. Input material: PBMCs. The V gene is TRBV5-1, the J gene TRBJ2-7; TRBD1 is taken as the D call from the table, unchecked against the DNA. The receptor comes from a man aged 45 to 65 in good health. This chain's CDR3 is CASSFYICSAAGTYWEQYF.